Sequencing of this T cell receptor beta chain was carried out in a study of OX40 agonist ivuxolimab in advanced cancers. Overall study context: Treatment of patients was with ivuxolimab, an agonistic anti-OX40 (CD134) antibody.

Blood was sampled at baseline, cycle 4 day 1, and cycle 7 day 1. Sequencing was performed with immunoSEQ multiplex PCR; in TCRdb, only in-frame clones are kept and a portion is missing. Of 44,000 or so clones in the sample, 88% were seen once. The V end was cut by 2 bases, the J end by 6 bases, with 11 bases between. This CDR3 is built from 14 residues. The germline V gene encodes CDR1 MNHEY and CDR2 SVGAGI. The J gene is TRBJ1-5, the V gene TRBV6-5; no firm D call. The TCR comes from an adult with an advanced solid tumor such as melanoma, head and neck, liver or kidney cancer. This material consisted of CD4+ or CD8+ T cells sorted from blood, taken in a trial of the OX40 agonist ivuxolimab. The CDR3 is CASSYAGSGQPQHF. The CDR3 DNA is TGTGCCAGCAGTTACGCGGGAAGCGGTCAGCCCCAGCATTTT.